This entry concerns a single T cell receptor beta chain. Germline V lookup: CDR1 LNHDA, CDR2 SQIVND (reference sequence). V lost 6 bases, J lost 0 bases, and 3 bases stayed unmatched. This CDR3 is built from 15 residues. These data are taken from a study of blood T cell repertoires in COVID-19. Study information: COVID-19 samples, acute and convalescent, were from the United States, Italy and Spain. PBMCs, B-cell-depleted T cells, or T cells were the source of the cDNA or gDNA that made up the material.

As processed by the authors: Estimation of nucleated cell counts was performed using reference gene primer amplification. Using immunoSEQ multiplex PCR, the repertoire was profiled, and TCRdb retains in-frame clones only, with some absent. V, J and clone size derive from that table, while D and trimming were established from the DNA sequence. The sample carries approximately 140,000 clones, 70% to 90% recorded once. The sequence derives from a woman aged 40 to 50 with active or convalescent COVID-19. The chain joins TRBV19 to TRBJ2-5; 11 positions match TRBD2. The sample taken for sequencing was peripheral blood. The CDR3 reads CASRDSGRDQETQYF. The DNA of the CDR3 is TGTGCCAGTAGGGATAGCGGGAGGGACCAAGAGACCCAGTACTTC.